What follows are 27 T cell receptor beta chains derived from one specimen sequenced in a study of blood T cell repertoires in COVID-19. TCRdb keeps only in-frame clones here, not all; method: immunoSEQ multiplex PCR. The sample carries tens of thousands of clones, more than 70% recorded once. The sample was peripheral blood. The receptors here all came from a man aged 55 to 70 with active or convalescent COVID-19.

The chain links TRBV5-4 to TRBJ2-5; weak D call: TRBD2 (7 bases). This CDR3 is built from 14 residues. Trimming stripped 4 bases from V and 3 bases from J, with 13 bases between. The V gene's germline CDR1 is SGHNT and CDR2 YYREEE (reference sequence). The CDR3 spells CASSRGGAEETQYF. For the CDR3, the DNA is TGTGCCAGCAGCCGAGGGGGGGCCGAAGAGACCCAGTACTTC.

The chain uses TRBV24-1 and TRBJ2-3, with 8 positions matching TRBD2. This CDR3 is 16 amino acids long. V was clipped by 9 bases and J by 1 base; unmatched bases: 11. Per the germline V gene, CDR1 is KGHDR and CDR2 is SFDVKD. CDR3 nucleotide sequence: TGTGCCACCGGAACTCTCAATAGCGGGGGCACAGATACGCAGTATTTT. Translation gives CATGTLNSGGTDTQYF.

V usage is TRBV6-1 and J usage is TRBJ1-5; no reliable D call. V gave up 2 bases and J gave up 1 base, with 9 bases separating them. The CDR3 totals 15 residues. From germline, CDR1 is MNHNS and CDR2 SASEGT. The CDR3 is CASSEWRASNQPQHF. CDR3 DNA: TGTGCCAGCAGTGAATGGAGGGCAAGCAATCAGCCCCAGCATTTT.

This rearrangement joins TRBV6-5 to TRBJ1-3; D is perhaps TRBD1 (5 bases). Germline loops: CDR1 MNHEY, CDR2 SVGAGI. Trimming stripped 6 bases from V and 4 bases from J, with 10 bases between. This CDR3 is 13 amino acids long. This chain's CDR3 is CASRRGEGNTIYF. The CDR3, as DNA: TGTGCCAGCAGGCGGGGGGAAGGAAACACCATATATTTT.

The J gene is TRBJ1-2, the V gene TRBV7-9; the D gene is possibly TRBD1 (5 bases). The CDR3 has 15 residues. The V gene lost 5 bases and the J gene lost 8 bases, with 21 bases spanning the gap. Germline values: CDR1 SEHNR, CDR2 FQNEAQ (reference sequence). CDR3 bases: TGTGCCAGCAGCCAAGAACGGGGGTGGGGCATGGGCTACACCTTC. This gives the protein CASSQERGWGMGYTF.

This clone was seen a handful of times. Likely a read error: the CDR3 ends without its conserved phenylalanine or tryptophan. The limits of the CDR3 on the DNA are not certain, so only TCRdb's listed CDR3 is given. The rearrangement links TRBV6-4 to TRBJ1-1; TRBD1 is taken as the D call from the table, unchecked against the DNA. The CDR3 is 11 residues long, ends included. From germline, CDR1 is MRHNA and CDR2 SNTAGT. This chain's CDR3 is CASRIQGSWPL.

This rearrangement joins TRBV19 to TRBJ2-7; 11 bases line up with TRBD1. The CDR3 has 15 amino acids. Looked up from germline, CDR1 is LNHDA and CDR2 is SQIVND (reference sequence). V gave up 5 bases and J gave up 0 bases; unmatched junction bases: 3. CDR3 sequence reads: CASSVGQGASYEQYV. The CDR3 DNA follows: TGTGCCAGTAGTGTTGGACAGGGGGCCTCCTACGAGCAGTACGTC.

The V call is TRBV5-5, the J call TRBJ2-7; maybe TRBD1 (5 bases). CDR1 SGHKS and CDR2 YYEKEE come from the germline V gene (reference sequence). The V and J ends lost 4 bases and 1 base respectively, with 9 bases between them. The CDR3 length is 13 residues. The CDR3: CASSPTVSYEQYV. The CDR3 nucleotides are TGTGCCAGCAGCCCGACAGTTTCCTACGAGCAGTACGTC.

The chain employs TRBV30 and TRBJ1-6, with a tentative D call TRBD1 (6 bases). Germline V CDR1 and CDR2: GTSNPN, SVGIG (reference sequence). The CDR3 sequence is 16 residues long. Trimming removed 0 bases from V and 7 bases from J, with 16 bases in between. CDR3 in DNA: TGTGCCTGGAGTGTACAGGGTGTTGTTAGGAATTCACCCCTCCACTTT. Its protein product is CAWSVQGVVRNSPLHF.

V gene TRBV28 combines with J gene TRBJ2-7, with 9 bases lining up with TRBD1. Germline-derived CDR1 and CDR2 are MDHEN and SYDVKM. With V trimmed by 6 bases and J by 4 bases, 4 bases remained unmatched. This CDR3 contains 13 residues. The CDR3 sequence is CASSKGQGYEQYV. CDR3 in DNA: TGTGCCAGCAGCAAGGGACAGGGTTACGAGCAGTACGTC.

The chain joins TRBV6-1 to TRBJ2-7; 10 nucleotides line up with TRBD1. From germline, CDR1 is MNHNS and CDR2 SASEGT. The trim removed 1 base at V and 11 bases at J, leaving 5 bases unmatched. This CDR3 has 13 residues. The CDR3 DNA sequence: TGTGCCAGCAGTGAAGGGGACAGGGGTTTTAAGTACGTC. It translates to CASSEGDRGFKYV.

The genes are TRBV20-1 and TRBJ2-1, with a tentative D call TRBD1 (6 bases). V was cut by 7 bases and J by 8 bases, with 12 bases left in between. This CDR3 is built from 11 residues. Germline V gives CDR1 DFQATT, CDR2 SNEGSKA (reference sequence). The CDR3 nucleotides are TGCAGTGGGGACATAAGGGATGAGCAGTTCTTC. Translation: CSGDIRDEQFF.

The CDR3 nucleotides are TGTGCCAGCAGCCGAGGGGGGGAGTATTCACCCCTCCACTTT. Protein sequence: CASSRGGEYSPLHF. The V and J genes are TRBV14 and TRBJ1-6; tentative D call: TRBD1 (6 bases). V was trimmed by 4 bases and J by 8 bases, leaving 12 bases between them. The length of the CDR3 is 14 residues. Germline V lookup: CDR1 SGHDN, CDR2 FVKESK.

V is TRBV27 and J is TRBJ2-1; 9 positions agree with TRBD1. The CDR3 loop spans 17 amino acids. Germline V gene sequence: CDR1 MNHEY, CDR2 SMNVEV (reference sequence). Trimming took 4 bases from V and 9 from J; bases not matched to a gene: 16. As DNA, the CDR3 is TGTGCCAGCAGTTACGGTGGTGGGACAGGGTTTTCGGGTGAGCAGTTCTTC. This encodes CASSYGGGTGFSGEQFF.

The CDR3 DNA follows: TGTGCCAGCAGACTCGGGGGGTTAATAGCCAAAAACATTCAGTACTTC. It encodes CASRLGGLIAKNIQYF. V and J are TRBV28 and TRBJ2-4; 7 bases align to TRBD2. The CDR3 length is 16 residues. Germline V lookup: CDR1 MDHEN, CDR2 SYDVKM. J lost 0 bases, V lost 6 bases, and 8 bases had no gene match.

The V call is TRBV10-3, the J call TRBJ1-3; 7 bases map to TRBD1. The germline CDR1 and CDR2 sequences are ENHRY and SYGVKD. This CDR3 is 14 amino acids long. The J segment lost 4 bases and the V segment lost 6 bases, leaving 6 bases of the junction unmatched. The CDR3 DNA reads as TGTGCCATCAGGGCCGACAGGGAGGGAAACACCATATATTTT. Translation gives CAIRADREGNTIYF.

The V call is TRBV6-6, the J call TRBJ1-5; D remains ambiguous. V gave up 2 bases and J gave up 7 bases, with 9 bases separating them. CDR1 is MNHNY and CDR2 is SVGAGI in the germline V gene (reference sequence). CDR3 size: 13 residues. The CDR3 bases are TGTGCCAGCAGTTACGCCGCGAGGCAGCCCCAGCATTTT. Its translation is CASSYAARQPQHF.

The chain links TRBV19 to TRBJ2-1, with a possible D match to TRBD2 (6 bases). Looked up from germline, CDR1 is LNHDA and CDR2 is SQIVND (reference sequence). V was cut by 7 bases and J by 5 bases, with 12 bases left in between. This CDR3 region has 13 residues. In DNA form, the CDR3 reads TGTGCCAGTATGGGGACTGGCAACAATGAGCAGTTCTTC. Protein product: CASMGTGNNEQFF.

The rearrangement uses TRBV24-1 and TRBJ2-1; 7 nucleotides align to TRBD2. V shed 4 bases and J 4 bases; nucleotides not matched to a gene: 9. The CDR3 extends over 16 amino acids. Germline V gene lookup returns CDR1 KGHDR and CDR2 SFDVKD. The CDR3 DNA sequence: TGTGCCACCAGTGACTCCTGGGGGAGGGATTACAATGAGCAGTTCTTC. Protein product: CATSDSWGRDYNEQFF.

This clone was seen only a few times. The CDR3 region is CASTLPGGTEAFF. CDR3 in DNA: TGCGCCAGCACACTACCGGGGGGCACTGAAGCTTTCTTT. The chain couples TRBV5-1 to TRBJ1-1; maybe TRBD1 (5 bases). V lost 6 bases and J lost 4, with 13 bases in between. This CDR3 region has 13 residues. Per germline, CDR1 SGHRS and CDR2 YFSETQ.

The chain has TRBV6-5 and TRBJ1-2, with TRBD1 matching 7 bases. V lost 5 bases to trimming and J lost 4 bases; unmatched junction nucleotides: 1. Germline CDR1 is MNHEY and CDR2 is SVGAGI. The CDR3 is made up of 12 amino acids. The CDR3 here is CASSTGAYGYTF. CDR3 DNA: TGTGCCAGCAGTACAGGGGCCTATGGCTACACCTTC.

In its sample, this clone was seen once. This sequence joins TRBV7-9 and TRBJ1-6; maybe TRBD1 (5 bases). The germline gives CDR1 SEHNR, CDR2 FQNEAQ (reference sequence). This CDR3 region has 14 residues. V lost 7 bases and J lost 6, with 13 bases in between. The CDR3 loop is CASTGRGGNSPLHF. The CDR3 DNA sequence: TGTGCCAGCACCGGAAGGGGTGGTAATTCACCCCTCCACTTT.

V usage is TRBV9 and J usage is TRBJ2-1, with 11 bases identical to TRBD2. Germline CDR1 is SGDLS and CDR2 is YYNGEE. The J segment lost 8 bases and the V segment lost 4 bases, leaving 11 bases of the junction unmatched. The CDR3 totals 16 residues. The CDR3 region has the DNA TGTGCCAGCAGCCGTAGCGGGAGGGCAATAGTCGATGAGCAGTTCTTC. Translating it yields CASSRSGRAIVDEQFF. Drawing the rest from reference TRBV9 and TRBJ2-1, the complete variable domain is DSGVTQTPKHLITATGQRVTLRCSPRSGDLSVYWYQQSLDQGLQFLIQYYNGEERAKGNILERFSAQQFPDLHSELNLSSLELGDSALYFCASSRSGRAIVDEQFFGPGTRLTVL.

The V gene is TRBV4-1, the J gene TRBJ2-2; 8 bases are shared with TRBD2. Trimming took 4 bases from V and 4 from J; bases not matched to a gene: 5. The CDR3 is made up of 15 amino acids. Looked up from germline, CDR1 is MGHRA and CDR2 is YSYEKL. CDR3 residues: CASSPLAGSTGELFF. CDR3 in DNA: TGCGCCAGCAGCCCATTAGCGGGATCCACCGGGGAGCTGTTTTTT.

J is TRBJ2-2 and V is TRBV15; perhaps TRBD2 as D (5 bases). Germline V lookup: CDR1 LNHNV, CDR2 YYDKDF (reference sequence). V shed 4 bases and J shed 0 bases, with 6 bases lying between them. There are 14 residues in the CDR3. The CDR3 protein is CATSKEANTGELFF. The CDR3, as DNA: TGTGCCACCAGCAAGGAGGCGAACACCGGGGAGCTGTTTTTT.

The chain carries TRBV4-3 and TRBJ2-5; 11 bases line up with TRBD2. Germline CDR1 is LGHNA and CDR2 is YSLEER. V was pared by 3 bases and J by 4 bases, with 7 bases of the junction left unmatched. The CDR3 contains 16 residues. The CDR3 sequence is CASSQRVAGGGETQYF. The CDR3 DNA reads as TGCGCCAGCAGCCAGAGAGTAGCGGGAGGGGGAGAGACCCAGTACTTC.

This clone was detected only once. V is TRBV2 and J is TRBJ1-5; D not resolved. Germline values: CDR1 SNHLY, CDR2 FYNNEI. The V gene lost 8 bases and the J gene lost 2 bases, with 13 bases spanning the gap. The CDR3 has 14 residues. The CDR3 protein is CASGLGSRNQPQHF. In DNA, the CDR3 is TGTGCCAGCGGGTTGGGCAGCCGCAATCAGCCCCAGCATTTT.